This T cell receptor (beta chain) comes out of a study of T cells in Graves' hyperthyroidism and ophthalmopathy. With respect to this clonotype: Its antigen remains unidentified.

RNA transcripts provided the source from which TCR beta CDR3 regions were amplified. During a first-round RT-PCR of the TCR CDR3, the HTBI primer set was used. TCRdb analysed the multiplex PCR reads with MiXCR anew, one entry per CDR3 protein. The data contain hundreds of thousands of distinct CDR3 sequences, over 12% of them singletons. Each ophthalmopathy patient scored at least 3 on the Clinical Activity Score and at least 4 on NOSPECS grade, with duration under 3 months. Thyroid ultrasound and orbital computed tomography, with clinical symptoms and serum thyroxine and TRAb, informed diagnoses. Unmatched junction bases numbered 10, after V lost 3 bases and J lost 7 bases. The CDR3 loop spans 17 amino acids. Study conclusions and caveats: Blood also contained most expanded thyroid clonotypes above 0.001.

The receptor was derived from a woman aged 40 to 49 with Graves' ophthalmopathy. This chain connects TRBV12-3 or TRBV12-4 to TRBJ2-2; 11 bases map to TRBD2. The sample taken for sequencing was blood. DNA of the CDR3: TGTGCCAGCAGTTTTGGGTCCCTAGCGGGAGGTTTCGGGGAGCTGTTTTTT. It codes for CASSFGSLAGGFGELFF.